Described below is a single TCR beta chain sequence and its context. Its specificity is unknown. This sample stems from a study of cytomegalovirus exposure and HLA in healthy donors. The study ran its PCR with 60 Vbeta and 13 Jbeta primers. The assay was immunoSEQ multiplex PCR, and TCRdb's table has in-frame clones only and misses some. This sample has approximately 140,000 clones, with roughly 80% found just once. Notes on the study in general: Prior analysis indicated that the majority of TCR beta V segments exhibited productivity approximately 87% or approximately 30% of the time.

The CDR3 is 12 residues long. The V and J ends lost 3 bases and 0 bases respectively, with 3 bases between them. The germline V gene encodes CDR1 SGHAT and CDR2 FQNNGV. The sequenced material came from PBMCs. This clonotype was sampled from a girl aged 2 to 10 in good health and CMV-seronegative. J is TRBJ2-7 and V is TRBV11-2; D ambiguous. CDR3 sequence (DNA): TGTGCCAGCAGCTTCCACTCCTACGAGCAGTACTTC. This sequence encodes CASSFHSYEQYF. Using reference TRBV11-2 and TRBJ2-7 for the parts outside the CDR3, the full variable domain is EAGVAQSPRYKIIEKRQSVAFWCNPISGHATLYWYQQILGQGPKLLIQFQNNGVVDDSQLPKDRFSAERLKGVDSTLKIQPAKLEDSAVYLCASSFHSYEQYFGPGTRLTVT.